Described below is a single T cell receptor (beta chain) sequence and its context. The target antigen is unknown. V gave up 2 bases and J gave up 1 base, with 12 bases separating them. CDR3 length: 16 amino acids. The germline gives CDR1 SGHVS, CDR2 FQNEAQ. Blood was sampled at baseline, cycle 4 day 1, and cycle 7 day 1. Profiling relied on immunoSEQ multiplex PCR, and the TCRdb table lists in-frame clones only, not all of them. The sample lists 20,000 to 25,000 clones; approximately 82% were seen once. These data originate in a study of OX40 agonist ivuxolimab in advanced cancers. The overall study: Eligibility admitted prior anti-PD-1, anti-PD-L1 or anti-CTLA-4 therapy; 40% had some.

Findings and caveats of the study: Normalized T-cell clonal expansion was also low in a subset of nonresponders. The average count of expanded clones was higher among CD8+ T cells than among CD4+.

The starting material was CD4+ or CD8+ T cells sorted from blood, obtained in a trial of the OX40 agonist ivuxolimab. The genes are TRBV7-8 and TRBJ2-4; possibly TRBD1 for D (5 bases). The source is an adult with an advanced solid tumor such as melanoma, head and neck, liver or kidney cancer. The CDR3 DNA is TGTGCCAGCAGCTTAAGCAGGGTGGGTGCCAAAAACATTCAGTACTTC. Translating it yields CASSLSRVGAKNIQYF.